This T cell receptor (beta chain) was sequenced for a study of graft-versus-host responses after intestinal transplantation. Whole-study context: All recipients were given anti-thymocyte globulin induction, and tacrolimus and steroids were then administered for around three years.

This table comes from immunoSEQ multiplex PCR, and its TCRdb copy is limited to in-frame clones, with some not included. Found here are 25,000 or so clones, more than 85% of them singletons; the top ten hold roughly 2%. Trimming shortened V by 4 bases and J by 1 base, and 10 bases separated the two germline ends. The CDR3 has 14 residues. From germline, CDR1 is SGHVS and CDR2 FNYEAQ. This sequence joins TRBV7-6 and TRBJ1-1, with D possibly matching TRBD1 (6 bases). The sequences come from PBMCs, collected around 40 days after intestinal transplant. This receptor was identified in a human patient who received an intestinal transplant, so some T cells may come from the graft donor. The CDR3 region has the DNA TGTGCCAGCAGCTCCGGGGGGGCGAACACTGAAGCTTTCTTT. This translates into CASSSGGANTEAFF.